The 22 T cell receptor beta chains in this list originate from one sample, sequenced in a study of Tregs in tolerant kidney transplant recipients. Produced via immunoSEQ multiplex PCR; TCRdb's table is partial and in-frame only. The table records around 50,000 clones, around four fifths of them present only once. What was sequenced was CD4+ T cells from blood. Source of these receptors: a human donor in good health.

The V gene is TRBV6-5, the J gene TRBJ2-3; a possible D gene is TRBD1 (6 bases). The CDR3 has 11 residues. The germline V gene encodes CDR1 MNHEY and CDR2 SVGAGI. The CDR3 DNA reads TGTGCGATCGGCAGGGGCGATACGCAGTATTTT. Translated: CAIGRGDTQYF.

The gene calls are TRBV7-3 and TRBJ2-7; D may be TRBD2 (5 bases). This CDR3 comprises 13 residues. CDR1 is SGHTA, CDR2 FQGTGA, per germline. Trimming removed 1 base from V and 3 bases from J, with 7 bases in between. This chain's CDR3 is CASSLNRDYEQYF. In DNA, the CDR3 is TGTGCCAGCAGCTTAAACCGGGACTACGAGCAGTACTTC. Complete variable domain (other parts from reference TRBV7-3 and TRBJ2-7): GAGVSQTPSNKVTEKGKYVELRCDPISGHTALYWYRQSLGQGPEFLIYFQGTGAADDSGLPNDRFFAVRPEGSVSTLKIQRTERGDSAVYLCASSLNRDYEQYFGPGTRLTVT.

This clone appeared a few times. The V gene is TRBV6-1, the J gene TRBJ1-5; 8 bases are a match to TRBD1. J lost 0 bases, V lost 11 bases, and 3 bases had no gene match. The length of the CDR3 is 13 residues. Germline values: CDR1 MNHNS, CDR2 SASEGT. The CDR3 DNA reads TGTGCCGGGGGACAGGTTAGCAATCAGCCCCAGCATTTT. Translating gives CAGGQVSNQPQHF.

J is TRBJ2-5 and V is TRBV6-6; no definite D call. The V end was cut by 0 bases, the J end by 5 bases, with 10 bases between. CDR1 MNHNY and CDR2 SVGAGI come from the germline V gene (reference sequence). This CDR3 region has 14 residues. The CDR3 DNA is TGTGCCAGCAGTTACTCGGCAGTCGGGGAGACCCAGTACTTC. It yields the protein CASSYSAVGETQYF.

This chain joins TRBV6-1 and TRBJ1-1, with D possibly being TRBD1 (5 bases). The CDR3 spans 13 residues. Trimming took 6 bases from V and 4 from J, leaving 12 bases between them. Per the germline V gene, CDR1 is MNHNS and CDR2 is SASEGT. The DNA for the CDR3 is TGTGCCAGCAGGCGGGACGCGTTCACTGAAGCTTTCTTT. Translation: CASRRDAFTEAFF.

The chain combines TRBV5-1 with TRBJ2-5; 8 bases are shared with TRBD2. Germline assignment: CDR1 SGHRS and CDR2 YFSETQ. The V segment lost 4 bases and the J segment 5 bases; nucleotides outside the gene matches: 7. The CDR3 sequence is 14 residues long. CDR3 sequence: CASSPEGLVETQYF. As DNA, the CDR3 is TGCGCCAGCAGCCCAGAGGGACTAGTGGAGACCCAGTACTTC.

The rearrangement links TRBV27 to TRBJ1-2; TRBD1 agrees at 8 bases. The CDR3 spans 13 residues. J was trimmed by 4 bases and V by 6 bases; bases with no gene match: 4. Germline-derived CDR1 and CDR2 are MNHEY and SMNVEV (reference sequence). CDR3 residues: CASSRTGPYGYTF. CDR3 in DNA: TGTGCCAGCAGCCGGACAGGGCCCTATGGCTACACCTTC.

The CDR3 DNA sequence: TGTGCCTGGAGTTTTACCGGGACAGGGTTGCCACCCCTCCACTTT. It encodes CAWSFTGTGLPPLHF. The chain carries TRBV30 and TRBJ1-6; 9 bases agree with TRBD1. The CDR3 covers 15 residues. Trimming cost V 2 bases and J 11 bases; bases outside gene matches: 10. The germline V gene has CDR1 GTSNPN and CDR2 SVGIG (reference sequence).

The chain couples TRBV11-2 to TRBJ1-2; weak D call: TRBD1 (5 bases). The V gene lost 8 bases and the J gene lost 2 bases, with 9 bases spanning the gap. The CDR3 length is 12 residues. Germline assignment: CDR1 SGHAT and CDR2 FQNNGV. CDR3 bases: TGTGCCAGCGGGGCGGGGAACTATGGCTACACCTTC. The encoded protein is CASGAGNYGYTF.

The CDR3 DNA sequence: TGTGCCAGCAGCTTATTAGGAGTGGGGACAGATACGCAGTATTTT. Protein sequence: CASSLLGVGTDTQYF. The chain links TRBV7-9 to TRBJ2-3; D unresolved. Germline CDR1 SEHNR, CDR2 FQNEAQ (reference sequence). The CDR3 spans 15 residues. Trimming left V 2 bases short and J 3 bases short, with 12 bases between.

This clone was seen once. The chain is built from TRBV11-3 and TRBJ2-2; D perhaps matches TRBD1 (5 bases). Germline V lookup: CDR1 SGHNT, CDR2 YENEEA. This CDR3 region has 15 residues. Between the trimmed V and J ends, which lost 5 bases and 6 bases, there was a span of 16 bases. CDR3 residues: CASSPYRGVAGELFF. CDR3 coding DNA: TGTGCCAGCAGCCCCTATAGGGGTGTCGCCGGGGAGCTGTTTTTT.

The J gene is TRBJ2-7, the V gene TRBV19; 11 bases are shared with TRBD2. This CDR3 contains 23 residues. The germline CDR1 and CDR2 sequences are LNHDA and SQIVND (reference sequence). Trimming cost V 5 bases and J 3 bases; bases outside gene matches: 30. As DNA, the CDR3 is TGTGCCAGTAGTCTCCGACACGGACAAATACTAGCGGGAGAGTTCGTGGGGGTCTACGAGCAGTACTTC. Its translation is CASSLRHGQILAGEFVGVYEQYF. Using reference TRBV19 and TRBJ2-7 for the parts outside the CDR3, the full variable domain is DGGITQSPKYLFRKEGQNVTLSCEQNLNHDAMYWYRQDPGQGLRLIYYSQIVNDFQKGDIAEGYSVSREKKESFPLTVTSAQKNPTAFYLCASSLRHGQILAGEFVGVYEQYFGPGTRLTVT.

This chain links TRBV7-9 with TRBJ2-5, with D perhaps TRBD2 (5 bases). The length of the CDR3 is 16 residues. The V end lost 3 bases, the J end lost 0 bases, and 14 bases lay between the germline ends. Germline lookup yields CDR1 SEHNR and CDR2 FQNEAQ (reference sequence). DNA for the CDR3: TGTGCCAGCAGCTTCCAACTAGACTTCTACCAAGAGACCCAGTACTTC. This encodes CASSFQLDFYQETQYF.

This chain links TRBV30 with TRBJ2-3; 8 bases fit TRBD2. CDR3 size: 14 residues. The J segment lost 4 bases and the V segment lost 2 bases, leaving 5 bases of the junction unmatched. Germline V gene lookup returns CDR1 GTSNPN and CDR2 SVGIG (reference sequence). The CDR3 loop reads CAWSWRGVADTQYF. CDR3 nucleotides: TGTGCCTGGAGTTGGCGGGGGGTTGCAGATACGCAGTATTTT.

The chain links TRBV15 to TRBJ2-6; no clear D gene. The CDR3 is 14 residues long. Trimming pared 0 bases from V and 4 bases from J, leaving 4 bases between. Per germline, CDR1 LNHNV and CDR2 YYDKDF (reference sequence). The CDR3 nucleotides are TGTGCCACCAGCAGAGATAACGGGGCCAACGTCCTGACTTTC. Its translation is CATSRDNGANVLTF. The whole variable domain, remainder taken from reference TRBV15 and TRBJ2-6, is DAMVIQNPRYQVTQFGKPVTLSCSQTLNHNVMYWYQQKSSQAPKLLFHYYDKDFNNEADTPDNFQSRRPNTSFCFLDIRSPGLGDTAMYLCATSRDNGANVLTFGAGSRLTVL.

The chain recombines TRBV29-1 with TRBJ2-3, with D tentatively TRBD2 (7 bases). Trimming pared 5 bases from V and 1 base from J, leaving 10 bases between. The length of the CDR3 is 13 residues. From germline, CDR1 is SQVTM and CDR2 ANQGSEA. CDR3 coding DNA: TGCAGCGTTCTAGGGGGGGGCACAGATACGCAGTATTTT. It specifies CSVLGGGTDTQYF.

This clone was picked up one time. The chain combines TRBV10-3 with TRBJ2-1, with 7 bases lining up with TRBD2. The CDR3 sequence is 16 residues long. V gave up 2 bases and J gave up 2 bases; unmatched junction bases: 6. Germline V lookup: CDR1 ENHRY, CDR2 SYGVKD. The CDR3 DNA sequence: TGTGCCATCAGTGAGGGACTAGGAAGACCCTACAATGAGCAGTTCTTC. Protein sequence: CAISEGLGRPYNEQFF.

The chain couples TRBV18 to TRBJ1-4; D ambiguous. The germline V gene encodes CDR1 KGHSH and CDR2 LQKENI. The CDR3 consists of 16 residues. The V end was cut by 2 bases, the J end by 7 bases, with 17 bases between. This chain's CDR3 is CASSPRIDARSEKLFF. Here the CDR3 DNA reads TGTGCCAGCTCACCAAGAATTGACGCCCGGAGTGAAAAACTGTTTTTT.

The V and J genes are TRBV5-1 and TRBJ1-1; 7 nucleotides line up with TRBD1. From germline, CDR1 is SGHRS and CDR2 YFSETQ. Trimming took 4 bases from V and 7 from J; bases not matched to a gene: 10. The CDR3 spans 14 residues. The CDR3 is CASSQRQGSFEAFF. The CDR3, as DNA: TGCGCCAGCAGCCAAAGACAGGGTTCCTTTGAAGCTTTCTTT.

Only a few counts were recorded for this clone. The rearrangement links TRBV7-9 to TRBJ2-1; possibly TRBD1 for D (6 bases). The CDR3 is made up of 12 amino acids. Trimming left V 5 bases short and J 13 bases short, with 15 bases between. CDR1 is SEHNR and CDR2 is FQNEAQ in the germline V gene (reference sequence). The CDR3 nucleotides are TGTGCCAGCAGCCTACGAGGGGGAACACAGTTCTTC. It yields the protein CASSLRGGTQFF. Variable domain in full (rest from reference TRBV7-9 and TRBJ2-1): DTGVSQNPRHKITKRGQNVTFRCDPISEHNRLYWYRQTLGQGPEFLTYFQNEAQLEKSRLLSDRFSAERPKGSFSTLEIQRTEQGDSAMYLCASSLRGGTQFFGPGTRLTVL.

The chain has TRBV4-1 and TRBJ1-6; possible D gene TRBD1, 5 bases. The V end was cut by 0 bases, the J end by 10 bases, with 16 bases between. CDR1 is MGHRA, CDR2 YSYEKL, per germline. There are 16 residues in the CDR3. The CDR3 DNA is TGCGCCAGCAGCCAAGATGCGTCACCTAAGGGGTCACCCCTCCACTTT. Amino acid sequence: CASSQDASPKGSPLHF.

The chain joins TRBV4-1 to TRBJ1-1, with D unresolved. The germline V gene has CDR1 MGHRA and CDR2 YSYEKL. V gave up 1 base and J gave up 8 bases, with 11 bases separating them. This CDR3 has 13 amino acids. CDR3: CASSQVGFNEAFF. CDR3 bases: TGCGCCAGCAGCCAAGTCGGATTCAACGAAGCTTTCTTT.